Listed here are 20 T cell receptor beta chains from one sample, sequenced in a study of blood T cell repertoires in COVID-19. Sequencing was performed with immunoSEQ multiplex PCR; in TCRdb, only in-frame clones are kept and a portion is missing. The table has around 200,000 clones, about 87% seen once. The specimen sequenced was PBMCs or T cells enriched from blood (not recorded which). These receptor sequences come from a woman under 40 who had recovered from COVID-19.

The CDR3 coding sequence is TGTGCCAGCAGCTTAGGTGTGGAGTACGAGCAGTACTTC. This encodes CASSLGVEYEQYF. This chain links TRBV7-8 with TRBJ2-7; D gene uncertain. The V end lost 1 base, the J end lost 4 bases, and 8 bases lay between the germline ends. Germline CDR1 is SGHVS and CDR2 is FQNEAQ. The CDR3 loop spans 13 amino acids.

The V call is TRBV7-8, the J call TRBJ2-7; 8 nucleotides agree with TRBD1. Germline-derived CDR1 and CDR2 are SGHVS and FQNEAQ. After removal of 3 bases from V and 7 bases from J, the junction contained 8 bases not matched to a gene. This CDR3 spans 14 amino acids. CDR3: CASSFQGRTGEQYF. CDR3 in DNA: TGTGCCAGCAGCTTCCAGGGGAGGACAGGGGAGCAGTACTTC.

This chain links TRBV5-6 with TRBJ1-1, with 8 bases matching TRBD1. In germline, CDR1 is SGHDT, CDR2 YYEEEE. This CDR3 has 14 amino acids. Trimming cost V 4 bases and J 2 bases; bases outside gene matches: 4. The CDR3 protein is CASSVGQVNTEAFF. The CDR3 DNA sequence: TGTGCCAGCAGCGTGGGACAGGTAAACACTGAAGCTTTCTTT.

V usage is TRBV7-2 and J usage is TRBJ2-2, with D possibly matching TRBD1 (6 bases). The germline V gene encodes CDR1 SGHTA and CDR2 FQGNSA. V lost 5 bases and J 1 base, leaving 11 bases between the germline ends. The length of the CDR3 is 15 residues. This CDR3 reads CASSPGQLNTGELFF. The DNA for the CDR3 is TGTGCCAGCAGCCCCGGACAGCTGAACACCGGGGAGCTGTTTTTT.

The chain uses TRBV27 and TRBJ1-5; D perhaps matches TRBD1 (6 bases). Trimming took off 5 bases at V and 2 bases at J, with 10 bases between the two ends. This CDR3 region has 14 residues. Germline CDR1 MNHEY, CDR2 SMNVEV (reference sequence). CDR3 amino acids: CASSIRQGNQPQHF. CDR3 in DNA: TGTGCCAGCAGTATCCGACAGGGCAATCAGCCCCAGCATTTT.

The V call is TRBV15, the J call TRBJ2-5; D remains ambiguous. Germline CDR1 is LNHNV and CDR2 is YYDKDF (reference sequence). V dropped 5 bases and J dropped 1 base, with 8 bases sitting between them. The CDR3 extends over 13 amino acids. The CDR3 is CATSQLIQETQYF. The CDR3 nucleotides read TGTGCCACCAGCCAACTGATCCAAGAGACCCAGTACTTC.

The rearrangement joins TRBV6-2 or TRBV6-3 to TRBJ1-1; 11 bases align to TRBD1. Germline lookup yields CDR1 MNHEY and CDR2 SVGEGT. The CDR3 spans 15 residues. The V gene end was trimmed by 3 bases and the J gene end by 7 bases; junction bases not matched to a gene: 7. This chain's CDR3 is CASSYGDRGVDEAFF. In nucleotides, the CDR3 is TGTGCCAGCAGTTATGGGGACAGGGGGGTCGATGAAGCTTTCTTT.

CDR3 region: CASSQDSSGGAYEQYF. Here the CDR3 DNA reads TGTGCCAGCAGCCAAGACTCTAGCGGGGGGGCCTACGAGCAGTACTTC. The chain uses TRBV3-1 (or the pseudogene TRBV3-2) and TRBJ2-7; 12 positions agree with TRBD2. Germline assignment: CDR1 LGHDT and CDR2 YNNKEL (reference sequence). After removal of 0 bases from V and 2 bases from J, the junction contained 2 bases not matched to a gene. This CDR3 spans 16 amino acids.

This chain uses TRBV19 with TRBJ1-1; D is undetermined. Looked up from germline, CDR1 is LNHDA and CDR2 is SQIVND (reference sequence). V was shortened by 3 bases and J by 2 bases, with 13 bases between the two germline ends. This CDR3 has 15 amino acids. The CDR3 DNA is TGTGCCAGTAGTATCCCTCGACAATCCAACACTGAAGCTTTCTTT. Amino acids: CASSIPRQSNTEAFF.

The rearrangement uses TRBV11-1 and TRBJ2-3; TRBD2 is a possible D gene (6 bases). This CDR3 has 15 amino acids. Trimming removed 3 bases at V and 0 bases at J, with 10 bases between. The germline gives CDR1 SGHAT, CDR2 FQDESV (reference sequence). CDR3 region: CASSFNGGSTDTQYF. The DNA for the CDR3 is TGTGCCAGCAGCTTTAACGGGGGTAGCACAGATACGCAGTATTTT.

This chain links TRBV13 with TRBJ1-2; maybe TRBD1 (6 bases). The CDR3 consists of 14 residues. Germline assignment: CDR1 PRHDT and CDR2 FYEKMQ (reference sequence). Trimming removed 0 bases at V and 5 bases at J, with 10 bases between. The CDR3 nucleotides are TGTGCCAGCAGCTTAGGAGGGGGACCTTATGGCTACACCTTC. It codes for CASSLGGGPYGYTF.

This chain links TRBV19 with TRBJ1-1; D is perhaps TRBD1 (5 bases). The CDR3 is made up of 13 amino acids. Trimming took 3 bases from V and 1 from J, leaving 6 bases between them. Germline loops: CDR1 LNHDA, CDR2 SQIVND (reference sequence). CDR3 sequence: CASSIGQNTEAFF. CDR3 nucleotides: TGTGCCAGTAGTATCGGACAGAACACTGAAGCTTTCTTT.

The chain uses TRBV12-3 or TRBV12-4 and TRBJ1-2; TRBD1 might be the D (6 bases). V was clipped by 5 bases and J by 8 bases, with 12 bases between them. CDR3 length: 12 residues. In DNA form, the CDR3 reads TGTGCCAGCAGTAAGGGGGTAGCGGGCTACACCTTC. Translation gives CASSKGVAGYTF.

The chain recombines TRBV5-4 with TRBJ2-1, with a weak D call TRBD2 (5 bases). The CDR3 is 15 amino acids. V was pared by 2 bases and J by 4 bases, with 13 bases between. The germline gives CDR1 SGHNT, CDR2 YYREEE (reference sequence). CDR3 protein: CASSLGGLTYNEQFF. The CDR3 region has the DNA TGTGCCAGCAGCTTAGGCGGGCTAACTTACAATGAGCAGTTCTTC.

V is TRBV7-8 and J is TRBJ2-3; 7 bases are a match to TRBD1. Germline-derived CDR1 and CDR2 are SGHVS and FQNEAQ. This CDR3 region has 15 residues. Trimming took 5 bases from V and 3 from J; bases not matched to a gene: 8. CDR3 bases: TGTGCCAGCAGCCGCACCAGACAGGGTACAGATACGCAGTATTTT. Residues: CASSRTRQGTDTQYF.

In this sample, this clone turned up once. The chain combines TRBV5-1 with TRBJ1-4; D is possibly TRBD1 (6 bases). The CDR3 runs to 14 residues. CDR1 and CDR2 from the germline V gene are SGHRS and YFSETQ. V was pared by 0 bases and J by 8 bases, with 11 bases between. The CDR3 loop reads CASSLVRGREKLFF. CDR3 DNA: TGCGCCAGCAGCTTGGTCAGGGGTAGGGAAAAACTGTTTTTT.

The chain recombines TRBV7-9 with TRBJ1-4; a possible D gene is TRBD1 (6 bases). This CDR3 is 15 amino acids long. Between the trimmed V and J ends, which lost 5 bases and 5 bases, there was a span of 15 bases. Germline values: CDR1 SEHNR, CDR2 FQNEAQ (reference sequence). Here the CDR3 DNA reads TGTGCCAGCAGCCTCCAGGGGCCTGGGAATGAAAAACTGTTTTTT. This sequence encodes CASSLQGPGNEKLFF.

The V call is TRBV2, the J call TRBJ1-2; 11 bases line up with TRBD1. V lost 3 bases, J lost 8 bases, and 14 bases stayed unmatched. This CDR3 comprises 17 residues. The germline CDR1 and CDR2 sequences are SNHLY and FYNNEI. Written as DNA, the CDR3 is TGTGCCAGCAGTGATACCGGGACAGGGGGTGAATCGGGAGGCTACACCTTC. Translating it yields CASSDTGTGGESGGYTF.

The chain has TRBV6-2 or TRBV6-3 and TRBJ1-5; D is ambiguous. This CDR3 has 16 amino acids. CDR1 is MNHEY, CDR2 SVGEGT, per germline. Between the trimmed V and J ends, which lost 2 bases and 4 bases, there was a span of 15 bases. CDR3 coding DNA: TGTGCCAGCAGTTACGCCCGACGCGACGGGAATCAGCCCCAGCATTTT. Translation: CASSYARRDGNQPQHF.

This rearrangement joins TRBV9 to TRBJ1-1; 9 bases agree with TRBD1. Trimming removed 4 bases from V and 4 bases from J; junction bases left unmatched: 5. Germline assignment: CDR1 SGDLS and CDR2 YYNGEE. The CDR3 sequence is 14 residues long. Written as DNA, the CDR3 is TGTGCCAGCAGCCTCCGGGACAGGGTCACTGAAGCTTTCTTT. Protein product: CASSLRDRVTEAFF.